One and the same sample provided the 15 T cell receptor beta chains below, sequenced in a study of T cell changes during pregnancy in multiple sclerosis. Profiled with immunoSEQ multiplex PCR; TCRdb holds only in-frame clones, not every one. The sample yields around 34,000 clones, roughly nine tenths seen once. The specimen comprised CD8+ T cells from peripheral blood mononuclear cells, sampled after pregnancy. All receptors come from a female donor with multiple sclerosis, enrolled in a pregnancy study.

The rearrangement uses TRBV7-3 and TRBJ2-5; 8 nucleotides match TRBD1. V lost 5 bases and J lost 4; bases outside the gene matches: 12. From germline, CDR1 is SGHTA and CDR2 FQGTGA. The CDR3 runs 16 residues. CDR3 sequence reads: CASSLTGAGGIETQYF. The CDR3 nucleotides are TGTGCCAGCAGCCTCACGGGGGCAGGGGGCATAGAGACCCAGTACTTC.

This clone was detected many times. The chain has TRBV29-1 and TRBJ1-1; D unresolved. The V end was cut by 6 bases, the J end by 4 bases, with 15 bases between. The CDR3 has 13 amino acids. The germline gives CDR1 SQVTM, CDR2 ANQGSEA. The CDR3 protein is CSVREAESTEAFF. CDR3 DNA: TGCAGCGTCCGGGAAGCAGAGTCCACTGAAGCTTTCTTT. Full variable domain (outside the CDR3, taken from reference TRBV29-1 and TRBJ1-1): SAVISQKPSRDICQRGTSLTIQCQVDSQVTMMFWYRQQPGQSLTLIATANQGSEATYESGFVIDKFPISRPNLTFSTLTVSNMSPEDSSIYLCSVREAESTEAFFGQGTRLTVV.

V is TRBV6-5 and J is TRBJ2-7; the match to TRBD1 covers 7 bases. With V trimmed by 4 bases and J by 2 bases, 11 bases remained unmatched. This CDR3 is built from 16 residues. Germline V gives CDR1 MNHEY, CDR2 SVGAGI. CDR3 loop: CASSFGSGQAAYEQYF. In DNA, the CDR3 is TGTGCCAGCAGTTTCGGCTCTGGACAGGCCGCCTACGAGCAGTACTTC.

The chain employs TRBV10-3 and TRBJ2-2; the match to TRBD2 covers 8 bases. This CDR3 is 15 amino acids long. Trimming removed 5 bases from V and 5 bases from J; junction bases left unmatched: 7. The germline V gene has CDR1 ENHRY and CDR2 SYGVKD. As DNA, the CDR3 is TGTGCCATCAGTACGGGACTAGTTACAACCGGGGAGCTGTTTTTT. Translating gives CAISTGLVTTGELFF.

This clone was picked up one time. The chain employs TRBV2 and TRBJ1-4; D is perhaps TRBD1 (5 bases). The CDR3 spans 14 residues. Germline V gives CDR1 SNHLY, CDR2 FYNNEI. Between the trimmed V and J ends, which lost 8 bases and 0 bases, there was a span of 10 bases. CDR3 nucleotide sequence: TGTGCCAGCGGGGGGGGGACAACTAATGAAAAACTGTTTTTT. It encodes CASGGGTTNEKLFF.

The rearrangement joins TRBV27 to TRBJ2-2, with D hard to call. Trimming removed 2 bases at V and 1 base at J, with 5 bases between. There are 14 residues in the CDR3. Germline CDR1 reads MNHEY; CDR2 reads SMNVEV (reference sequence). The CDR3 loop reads CASSLRGNTGELFF. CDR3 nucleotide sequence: TGTGCCAGCAGTTTACGAGGGAACACCGGGGAGCTGTTTTTT.

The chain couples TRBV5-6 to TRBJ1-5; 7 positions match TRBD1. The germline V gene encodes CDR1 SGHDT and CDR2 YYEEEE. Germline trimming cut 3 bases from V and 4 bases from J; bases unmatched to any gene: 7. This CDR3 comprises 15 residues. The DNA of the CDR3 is TGTGCCAGCAGCTGGGGGACAGAGAGAAATCAGCCCCAGCATTTT. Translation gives CASSWGTERNQPQHF.

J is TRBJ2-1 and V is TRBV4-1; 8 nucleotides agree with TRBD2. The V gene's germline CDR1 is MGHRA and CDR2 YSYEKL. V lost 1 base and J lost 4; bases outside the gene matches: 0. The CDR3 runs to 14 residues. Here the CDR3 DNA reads TGCGCCAGCAGCCAAGGCGGGGGGTACAATGAGCAGTTCTTC. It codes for CASSQGGGYNEQFF.

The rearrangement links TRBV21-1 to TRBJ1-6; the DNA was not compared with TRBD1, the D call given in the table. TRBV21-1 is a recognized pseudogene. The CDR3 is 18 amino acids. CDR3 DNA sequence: TGTGCCAGCAGCAAAGAGTGGGTGGACAGGGGGCAGGATTCACCCCTCCACTTT. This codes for CASSKEWVDRGQDSPLHF.

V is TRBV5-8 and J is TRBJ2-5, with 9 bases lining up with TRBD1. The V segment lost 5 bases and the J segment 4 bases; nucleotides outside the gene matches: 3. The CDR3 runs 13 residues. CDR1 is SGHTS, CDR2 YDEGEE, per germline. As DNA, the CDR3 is TGTGCCAGCAGATACAGGGGGCCAGAGACCCAGTACTTC. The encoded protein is CASRYRGPETQYF.

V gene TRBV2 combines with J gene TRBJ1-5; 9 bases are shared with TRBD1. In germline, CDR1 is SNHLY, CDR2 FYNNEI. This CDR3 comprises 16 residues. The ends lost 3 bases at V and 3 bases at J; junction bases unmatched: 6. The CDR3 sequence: CASSDVGQGHNQPQHF. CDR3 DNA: TGTGCCAGCAGTGATGTGGGACAGGGCCACAATCAGCCCCAGCATTTT.

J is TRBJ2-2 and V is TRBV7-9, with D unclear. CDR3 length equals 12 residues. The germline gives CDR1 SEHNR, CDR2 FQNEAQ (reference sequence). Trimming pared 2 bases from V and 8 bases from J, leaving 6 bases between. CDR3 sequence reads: CASSLLRGELFF. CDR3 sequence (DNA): TGTGCCAGCAGCTTACTTCGTGGGGAGCTGTTTTTT.

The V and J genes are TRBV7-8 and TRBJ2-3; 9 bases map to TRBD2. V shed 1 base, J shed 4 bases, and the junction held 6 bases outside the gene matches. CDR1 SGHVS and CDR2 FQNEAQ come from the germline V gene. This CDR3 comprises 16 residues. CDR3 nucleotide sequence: TGTGCCAGCAGCTTAGTACCTAGCGGGGCTGCAGATACGCAGTATTTT. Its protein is CASSLVPSGAADTQYF. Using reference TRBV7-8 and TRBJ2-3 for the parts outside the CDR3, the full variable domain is GAGVSQSPRYKVAKRGQDVALRCDPISGHVSLFWYQQALGQGPEFLTYFQNEAQLDKSGLPSDRFFAERPEGSVSTLKIQRTQQEDSAVYLCASSLVPSGAADTQYFGPGTRLTVL.

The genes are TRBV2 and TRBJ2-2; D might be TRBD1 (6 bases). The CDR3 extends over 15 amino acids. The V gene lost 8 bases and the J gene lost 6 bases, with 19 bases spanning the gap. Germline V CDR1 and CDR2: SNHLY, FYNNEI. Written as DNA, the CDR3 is TGTGCCAGCTGCTCCCGACAGGTGGTAGCCGGGGAGCTGTTTTTT. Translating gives CASCSRQVVAGELFF.

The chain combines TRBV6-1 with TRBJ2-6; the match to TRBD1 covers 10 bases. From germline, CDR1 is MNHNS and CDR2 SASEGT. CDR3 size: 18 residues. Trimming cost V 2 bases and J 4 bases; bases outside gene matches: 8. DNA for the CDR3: TGTGCCAGCAGTGAATTGGGGACAGGGGCCTGGGGGGCCAACGTCCTGACTTTC. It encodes CASSELGTGAWGANVLTF.